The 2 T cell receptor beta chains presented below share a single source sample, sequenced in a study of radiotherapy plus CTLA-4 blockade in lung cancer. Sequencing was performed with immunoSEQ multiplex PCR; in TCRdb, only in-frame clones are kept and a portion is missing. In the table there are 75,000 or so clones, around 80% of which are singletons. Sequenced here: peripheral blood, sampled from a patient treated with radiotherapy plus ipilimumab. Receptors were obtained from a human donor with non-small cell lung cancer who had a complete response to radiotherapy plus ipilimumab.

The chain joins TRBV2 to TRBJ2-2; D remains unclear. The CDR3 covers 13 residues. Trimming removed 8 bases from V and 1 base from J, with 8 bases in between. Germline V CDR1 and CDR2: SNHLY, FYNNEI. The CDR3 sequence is CASWPENTGELFF. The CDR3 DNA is TGTGCCAGCTGGCCGGAGAACACCGGGGAGCTGTTTTTT.

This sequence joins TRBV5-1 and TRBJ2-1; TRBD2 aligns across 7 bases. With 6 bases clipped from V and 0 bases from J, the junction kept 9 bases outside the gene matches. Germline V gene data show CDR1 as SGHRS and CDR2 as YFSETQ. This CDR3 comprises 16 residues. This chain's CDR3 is CASTVAGVSSYNEQFF. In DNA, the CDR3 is TGCGCCAGCACCGTCGCGGGGGTAAGCTCCTACAATGAGCAGTTCTTC.